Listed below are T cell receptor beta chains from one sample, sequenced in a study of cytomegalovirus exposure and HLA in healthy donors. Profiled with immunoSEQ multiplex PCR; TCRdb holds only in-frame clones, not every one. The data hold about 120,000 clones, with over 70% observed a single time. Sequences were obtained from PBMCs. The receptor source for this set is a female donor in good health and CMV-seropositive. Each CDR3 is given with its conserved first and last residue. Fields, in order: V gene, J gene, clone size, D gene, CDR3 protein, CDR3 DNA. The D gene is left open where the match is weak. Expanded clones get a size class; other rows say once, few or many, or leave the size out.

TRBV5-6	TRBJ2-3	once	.	CASSLSPGEADTQYF	TGTGCCAGCAGCTTGTCCCCAGGGGAAGCAGATACGCAGTATTTT
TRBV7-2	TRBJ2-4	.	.	CASSPTAGKNIQYF	TGTGCCAGCAGCCCAACAGCGGGTAAAAACATTCAGTACTTC
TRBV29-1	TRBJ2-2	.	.	CSVVTGSRGELFF	TGCAGCGTTGTAACAGGTTCCCGCGGGGAGCTGTTTTTT
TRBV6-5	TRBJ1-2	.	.	CASRVRPNGGYTF	TGTGCCAGCCGGGTACGCCCGAATGGTGGCTACACCTTC
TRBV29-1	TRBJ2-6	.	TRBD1	CSVGGQGSAGANVLTF	TGCAGCGTTGGCGGACAGGGGTCGGCTGGGGCCAACGTCCTGACTTTC
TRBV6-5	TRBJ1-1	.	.	CASSYRGNTEAFF	TGTGCCAGCAGTTACCGGGGGAACACTGAAGCTTTCTTT
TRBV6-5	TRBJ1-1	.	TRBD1	CASRGWTGGDTEAFF	TGTGCCAGCAGAGGATGGACAGGGGGGGACACTGAAGCTTTCTTT
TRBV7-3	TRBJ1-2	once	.	CASSLTSGSGYTF	TGTGCCAGCAGCTTAACATCGGGGTCCGGCTACACCTTC
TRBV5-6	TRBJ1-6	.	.	CASSVRDSPLHF	TGTGCCAGCAGCGTGCGAGATTCACCCCTCCACTTT
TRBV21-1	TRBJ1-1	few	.	CATLQGRTEAFF	TGTGCCACCCTACAGGGGCGGACTGAAGCTTTCTTT
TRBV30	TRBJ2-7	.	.	CASIGGTETYEQYF	TGTGCCTCGATTGGCGGGACAGAAACCTACGAGCAGTACTTC
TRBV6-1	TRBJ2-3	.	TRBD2	CASSEIGTRGTDTQYF	TGTGCCAGCAGTGAAATCGGGACTAGAGGCACAGATACGCAGTATTTT
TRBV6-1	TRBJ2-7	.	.	CASIKGGGNYEQYF	TGTGCCAGCATCAAGGGGGGAGGGAACTACGAGCAGTACTTC
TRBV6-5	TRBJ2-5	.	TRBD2	CASSYSRGVGETQYF	TGTGCCAGCAGTTACTCGCGGGGGGTAGGGGAGACCCAGTACTTC
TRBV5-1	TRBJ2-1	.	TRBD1	CASSLGQGASYNEQFF	TGCGCCAGCAGCTTGGGACAGGGGGCTTCATACAATGAGCAGTTCTTC
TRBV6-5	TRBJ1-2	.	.	CASSVDSNYGYTF	TGTGCCAGCAGCGTTGACAGCAACTATGGCTACACCTTC
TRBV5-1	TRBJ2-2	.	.	CASSLGASNTGELFF	TGCGCCAGCAGCTTAGGGGCTTCGAACACCGGGGAGCTGTTTTTT
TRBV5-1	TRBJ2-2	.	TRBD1	CASSSGDRPNTGELFF	TGCGCCAGCAGTTCCGGGGACAGGCCTAACACCGGGGAGCTGTTTTTT
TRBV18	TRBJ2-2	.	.	CASSPPGGPFWELFF	TGTGCCAGCTCACCACCAGGAGGACCATTCTGGGAGCTGTTTTTT
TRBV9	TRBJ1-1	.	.	CASSVEQANTEAFF	TGTGCCAGCAGCGTGGAACAGGCGAACACTGAAGCTTTCTTT
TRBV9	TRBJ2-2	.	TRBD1	CASSLRGQGAGGELFF	TGTGCCAGCAGCTTACGGGGGCAGGGGGCGGGCGGGGAGCTGTTTTTT
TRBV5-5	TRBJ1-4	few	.	CASLQQANEKLFF	TGTGCCTCTTTACAGCAAGCTAATGAAAAACTGTTTTTT
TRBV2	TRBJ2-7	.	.	CASSIYEQYF	TGTGCCAGCAGCATTTACGAGCAGTACTTC
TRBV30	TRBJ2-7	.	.	CAWSAGSYEQYF	TGTGCCTGGAGTGCCGGGAGTTACGAGCAGTACTTC
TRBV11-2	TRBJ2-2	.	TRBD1	CASSPAGTRGTGELFF	TGTGCCAGCAGCCCCGCCGGGACCAGGGGGACCGGGGAGCTGTTTTTT
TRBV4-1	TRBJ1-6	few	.	CASSMQGPVDGSPLHF	TGCGCCAGCAGTATGCAGGGGCCCGTAGACGGTTCACCCCTCCACTTT
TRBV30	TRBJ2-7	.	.	CASSEGVSAAEQYF	TGTGCCTCCTCCGAGGGGGTGTCAGCGGCCGAGCAGTACTTC
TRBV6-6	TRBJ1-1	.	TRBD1	CASSGDSRTEAFF	TGTGCCAGCAGTGGGGACAGTCGCACTGAAGCTTTCTTT
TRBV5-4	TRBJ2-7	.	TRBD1	CASSLGTGVYEQYF	TGTGCCAGCAGCTTAGGGACAGGGGTGTACGAGCAGTACTTC
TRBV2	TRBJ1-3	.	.	CASSDRGAYIPNSGNTIYF	TGTGCCAGCAGTGACCGGGGGGCTTACATTCCCAACTCTGGAAACACCATATATTTT
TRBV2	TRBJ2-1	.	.	CASRREANEQFF	TGTGCCAGCAGAAGGGAGGCCAATGAGCAGTTCTTC
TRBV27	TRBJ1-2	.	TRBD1	CASSLSDRGRVYTF	TGTGCCAGCAGTTTATCCGACAGGGGGCGCGTCTACACCTTC
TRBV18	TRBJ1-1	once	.	CASSPPGVQAEAFF	TGTGCCAGCTCACCACCGGGCGTCCAAGCTGAAGCTTTCTTT
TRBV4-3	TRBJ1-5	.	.	CASSQDPDRRQPQHF	TGCGCCAGCAGCCAAGATCCGGACAGAAGGCAGCCCCAGCATTTT
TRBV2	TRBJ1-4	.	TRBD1	CASSRDRVGEKLFF	TGTGCCAGCAGTAGGGACAGGGTTGGTGAAAAACTGTTTTTT
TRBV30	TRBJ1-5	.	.	CAWSIRGSQPQHF	TGTGCCTGGAGTATTAGGGGCAGTCAGCCCCAGCATTTT
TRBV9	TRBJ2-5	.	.	CASSAYSAGETQYF	TGTGCCAGCAGCGCCTATAGCGCGGGGGAGACCCAGTACTTC
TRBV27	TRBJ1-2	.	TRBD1	CASSFVRQGAYGYTF	TGTGCCAGCAGTTTTGTTAGACAGGGGGCCTATGGCTACACCTTC
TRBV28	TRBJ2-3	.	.	CASSRHTSTDTQYF	TGTGCCAGCAGCCGTCATACAAGCACAGATACGCAGTATTTT
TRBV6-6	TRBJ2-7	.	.	CASSYTGIYEQYF	TGTGCCAGCAGTTATACAGGGATCTACGAGCAGTACTTC
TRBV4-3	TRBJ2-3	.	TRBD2	CASSQGSGTSGTDTQYF	TGCGCCAGCAGCCAAGGCTCCGGGACTAGCGGTACAGATACGCAGTATTTT
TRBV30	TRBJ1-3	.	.	CASSREGNTIYF	TGTGCCAGCTCCCGGGAAGGAAACACCATATATTTT
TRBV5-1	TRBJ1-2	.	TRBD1	CASSQGQGFGYTF	TGCGCCAGCAGCCAGGGACAGGGCTTTGGCTACACCTTC
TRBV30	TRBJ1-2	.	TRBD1	CAWTDRGKYGYTF	TGTGCCTGGACGGACAGGGGGAAGTATGGCTACACCTTC
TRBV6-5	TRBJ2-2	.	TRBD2	CASSRSGGPGELFF	TGTGCCAGCAGTCGTAGCGGGGGGCCCGGGGAGCTGTTTTTT
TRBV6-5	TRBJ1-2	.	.	CASSYQGGAAGYTF	TGTGCCAGCAGTTACCAGGGAGGGGCGGCTGGCTACACCTTC
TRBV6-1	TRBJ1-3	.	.	CAGRDPGGNTIYF	TGTGCCGGGCGAGATCCGGGGGGAAACACCATATATTTT
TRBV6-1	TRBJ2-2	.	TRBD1	CASSAGQPMTGELFF	TGTGCCAGCAGTGCGGGACAGCCTATGACCGGGGAGCTGTTTTTT
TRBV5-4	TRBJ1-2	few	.	CASSSGGQSYGYTF	TGTGCCAGCAGCTCAGGAGGACAGAGCTATGGCTACACCTTC
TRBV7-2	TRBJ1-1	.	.	CASSSRTGAEAFF	TGTGCCAGCAGCTCCCGGACCGGGGCTGAAGCTTTCTTT